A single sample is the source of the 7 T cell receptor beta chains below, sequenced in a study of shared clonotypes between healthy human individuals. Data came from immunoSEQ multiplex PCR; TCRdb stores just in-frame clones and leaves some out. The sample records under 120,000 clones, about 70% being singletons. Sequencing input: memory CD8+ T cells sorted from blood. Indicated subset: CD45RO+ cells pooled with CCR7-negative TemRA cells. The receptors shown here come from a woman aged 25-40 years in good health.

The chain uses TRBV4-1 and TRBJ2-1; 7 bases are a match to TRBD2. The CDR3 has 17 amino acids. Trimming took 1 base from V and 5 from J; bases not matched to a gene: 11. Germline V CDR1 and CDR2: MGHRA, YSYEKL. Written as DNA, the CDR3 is TGCGCCAGCAGCCAAGGCCTGTGGAGGGAGGGTGACAATGAGCAGTTCTTC. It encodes CASSQGLWREGDNEQFF.

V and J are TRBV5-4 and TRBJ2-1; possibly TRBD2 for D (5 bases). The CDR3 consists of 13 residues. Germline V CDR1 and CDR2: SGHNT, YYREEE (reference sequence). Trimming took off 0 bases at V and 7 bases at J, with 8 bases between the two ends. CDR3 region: CASSLARGNEQFF. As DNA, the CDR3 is TGTGCCAGCAGCTTGGCCAGAGGGAATGAGCAGTTCTTC.

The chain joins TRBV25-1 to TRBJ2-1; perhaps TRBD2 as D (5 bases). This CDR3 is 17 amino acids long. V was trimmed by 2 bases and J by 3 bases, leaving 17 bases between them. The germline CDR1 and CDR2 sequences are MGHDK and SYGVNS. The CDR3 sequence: CASSEKVSGTDYNEQFF. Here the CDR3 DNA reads TGTGCCAGCAGTGAAAAGGTGTCGGGAACCGACTACAATGAGCAGTTCTTC. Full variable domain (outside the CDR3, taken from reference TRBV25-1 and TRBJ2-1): EADIYQTPRYLVIGTGKKITLECSQTMGHDKMYWYQQDPGMELHLIHYSYGVNSTEKGDLSSESTVSRIRTEHFPLTLESARPSHTSQYLCASSEKVSGTDYNEQFFGPGTRLTVL.

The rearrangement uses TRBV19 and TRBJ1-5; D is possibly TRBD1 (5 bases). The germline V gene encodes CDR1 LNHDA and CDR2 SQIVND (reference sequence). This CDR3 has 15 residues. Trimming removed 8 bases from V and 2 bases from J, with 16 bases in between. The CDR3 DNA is TGTGCCAGTCTCCAGGGCCCGGGAGGCAATCAGCCCCAGCATTTT. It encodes CASLQGPGGNQPQHF.

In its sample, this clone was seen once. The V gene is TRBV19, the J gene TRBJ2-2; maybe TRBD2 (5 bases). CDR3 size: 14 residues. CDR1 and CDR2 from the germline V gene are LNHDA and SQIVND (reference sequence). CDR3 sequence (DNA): TGTGCAGTGGCCCTGAGGGTGAACACCGGGGAGCTGTTTTTT. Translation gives CAVALRVNTGELFF.

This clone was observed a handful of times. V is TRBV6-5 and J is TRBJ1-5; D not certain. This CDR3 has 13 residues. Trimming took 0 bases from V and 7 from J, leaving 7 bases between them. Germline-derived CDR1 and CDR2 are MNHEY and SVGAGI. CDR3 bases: TGTGCCAGCAGTTACTCGACGGGGCAGCCCCAGCATTTT. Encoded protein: CASSYSTGQPQHF.

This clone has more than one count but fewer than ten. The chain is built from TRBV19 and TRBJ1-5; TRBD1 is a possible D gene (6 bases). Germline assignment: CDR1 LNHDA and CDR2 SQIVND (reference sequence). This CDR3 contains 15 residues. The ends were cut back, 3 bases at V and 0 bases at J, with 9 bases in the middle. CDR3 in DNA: TGTGCCAGTAGTATGTGGACAGCTAGCAATCAGCCCCAGCATTTT. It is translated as CASSMWTASNQPQHF.